This T cell receptor (beta chain) was captured by sequencing in a study of T cell responses to AZD1222 COVID-19 vaccine. This clone was recorded a few times. Antigen unknown. Repertoires were generated with immunoSEQ multiplex PCR, while TCRdb's copy carries only in-frame clones and drops some. Altogether roughly 150,000 clones are present, about 91% being singletons, with the ten largest covering roughly 3.5%. The CDR3 spans 15 residues. V lost 6 bases, J lost 5 bases, and 16 bases lay in between. Germline CDR1 MNHEY, CDR2 SMNVEV (reference sequence). Regarding the study as a whole: There were vaccine-associated CD4 TCRs across spike, dominant at 160-218 and 743-854. Nearly half of spike-specific TCRs reportedly go after variant regions that carry no mutations.

This receptor was identified in an adult in good health. This chain joins TRBV27 and TRBJ2-2; D is unresolved. This material consisted of peripheral blood, taken on day 0 of MenACWY control vaccination. This CDR3 is CASRRDVWATGELFF. In DNA, the CDR3 is TGTGCCAGCAGGCGCGATGTTTGGGCAACCGGGGAGCTGTTTTTT.